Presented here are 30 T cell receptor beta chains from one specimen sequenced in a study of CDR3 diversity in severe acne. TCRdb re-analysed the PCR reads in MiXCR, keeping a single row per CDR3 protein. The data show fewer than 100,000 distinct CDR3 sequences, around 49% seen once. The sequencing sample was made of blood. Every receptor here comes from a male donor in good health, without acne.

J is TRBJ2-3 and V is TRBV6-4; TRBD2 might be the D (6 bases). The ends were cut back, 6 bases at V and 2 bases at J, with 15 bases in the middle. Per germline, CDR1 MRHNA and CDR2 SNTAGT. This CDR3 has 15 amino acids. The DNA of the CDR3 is TGTGCCAGCAGCGTTGGGGGGACTCTCACAGATACGCAGTATTTT. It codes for CASSVGGTLTDTQYF.

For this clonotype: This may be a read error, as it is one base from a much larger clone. CDR3 nucleotides: TGTGCCAGCAGCACCGGGACTAGCGGGAACACAGATACGCAGTGTTTT. Amino acids: CASSTGTSGNTDTQCF. The chain uses TRBV6-2 or TRBV6-3 and TRBJ2-3; 13 nucleotides line up with TRBD2. CDR3 length: 16 residues. The V gene's germline CDR1 is MNHEY and CDR2 SVGEGT.

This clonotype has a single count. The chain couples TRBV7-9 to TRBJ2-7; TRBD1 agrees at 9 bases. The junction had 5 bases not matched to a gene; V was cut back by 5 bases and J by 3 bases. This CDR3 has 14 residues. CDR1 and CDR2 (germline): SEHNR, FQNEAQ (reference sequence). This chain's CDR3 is CASSIQGAYYEQYF. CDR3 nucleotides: TGTGCCAGCAGCATACAGGGGGCCTACTACGAGCAGTACTTC.

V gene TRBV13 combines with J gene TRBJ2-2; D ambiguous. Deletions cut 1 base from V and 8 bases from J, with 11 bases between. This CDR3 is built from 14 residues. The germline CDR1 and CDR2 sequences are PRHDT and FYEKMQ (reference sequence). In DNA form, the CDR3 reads TGTGCCAGCAGCTTAGCGCGCCCTGCAGGGGAGCTGTTTTTT. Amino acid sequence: CASSLARPAGELFF.

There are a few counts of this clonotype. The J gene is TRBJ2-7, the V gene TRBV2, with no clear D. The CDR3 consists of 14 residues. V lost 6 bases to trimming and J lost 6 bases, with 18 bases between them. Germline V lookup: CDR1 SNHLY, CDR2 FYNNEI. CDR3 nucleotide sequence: TGTGCCAGCAGCGCGGACCTTCCCCGAGGCGAGCAGTACTTC. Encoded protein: CASSADLPRGEQYF.

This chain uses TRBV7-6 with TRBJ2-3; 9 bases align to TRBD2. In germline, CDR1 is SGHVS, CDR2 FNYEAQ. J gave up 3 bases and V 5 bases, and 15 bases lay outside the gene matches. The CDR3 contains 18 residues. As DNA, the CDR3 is TGTGCCAGCAGCCCCCGTGGGGCTAGCGGGATGATGACAGATACGCAGTATTTT. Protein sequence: CASSPRGASGMMTDTQYF.

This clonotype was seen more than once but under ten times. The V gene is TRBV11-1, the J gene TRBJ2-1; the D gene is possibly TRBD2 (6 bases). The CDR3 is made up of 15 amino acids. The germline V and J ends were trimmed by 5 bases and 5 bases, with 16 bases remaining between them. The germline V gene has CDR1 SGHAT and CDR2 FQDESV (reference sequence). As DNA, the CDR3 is TGTGCCAGCAGCAGGGACTGCCTAAGGAACAATGAGCAGTTCTTC. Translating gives CASSRDCLRNNEQFF.

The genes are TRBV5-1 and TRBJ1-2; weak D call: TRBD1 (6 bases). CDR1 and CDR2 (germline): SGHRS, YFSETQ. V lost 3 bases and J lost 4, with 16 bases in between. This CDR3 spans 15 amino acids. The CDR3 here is CASSSDGQSFYGYTF. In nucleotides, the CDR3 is TGCGCCAGCAGCTCAGACGGACAGTCCTTCTATGGCTACACCTTC.

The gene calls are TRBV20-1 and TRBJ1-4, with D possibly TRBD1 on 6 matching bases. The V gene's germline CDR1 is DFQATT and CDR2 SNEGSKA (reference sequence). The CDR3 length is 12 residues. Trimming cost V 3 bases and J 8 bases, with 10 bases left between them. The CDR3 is CSARTGGEKLFF. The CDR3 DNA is TGCAGTGCTAGGACAGGTGGCGAAAAACTGTTTTTT.

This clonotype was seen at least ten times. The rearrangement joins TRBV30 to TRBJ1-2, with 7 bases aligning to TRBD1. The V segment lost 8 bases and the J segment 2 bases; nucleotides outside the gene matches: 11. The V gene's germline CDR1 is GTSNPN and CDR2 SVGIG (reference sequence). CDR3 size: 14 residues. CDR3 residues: CALLGQEQNYGYTF. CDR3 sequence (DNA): TGTGCCCTGCTTGGACAGGAGCAGAACTATGGCTACACCTTC.

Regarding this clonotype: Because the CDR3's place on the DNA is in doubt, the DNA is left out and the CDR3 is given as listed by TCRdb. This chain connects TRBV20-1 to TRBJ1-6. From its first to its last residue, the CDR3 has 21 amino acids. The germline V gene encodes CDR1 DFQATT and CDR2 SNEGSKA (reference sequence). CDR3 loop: CSARGTIGYTFGSGTRSPLHF.

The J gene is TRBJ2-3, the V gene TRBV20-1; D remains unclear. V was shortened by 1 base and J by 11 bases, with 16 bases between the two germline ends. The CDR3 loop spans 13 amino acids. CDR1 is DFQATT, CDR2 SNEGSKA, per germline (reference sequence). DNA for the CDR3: TGCAGTGCTAGAGTCACTATCTACAATGAGCAGTATTTT. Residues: CSARVTIYNEQYF.

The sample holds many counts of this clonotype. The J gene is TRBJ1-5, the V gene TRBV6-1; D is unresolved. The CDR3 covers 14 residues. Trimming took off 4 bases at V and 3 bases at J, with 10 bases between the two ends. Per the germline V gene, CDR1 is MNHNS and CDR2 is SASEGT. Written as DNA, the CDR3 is TGTGCCAGCAGTGGTAGGTCAGACAATCAGCCCCAGCATTTT. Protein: CASSGRSDNQPQHF.

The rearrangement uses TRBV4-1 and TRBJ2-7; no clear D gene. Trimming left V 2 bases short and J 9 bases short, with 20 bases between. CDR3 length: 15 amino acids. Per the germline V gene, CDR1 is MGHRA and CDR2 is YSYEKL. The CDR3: CASSQWVKPFHGQYV. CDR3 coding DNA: TGCGCCAGCAGCCAATGGGTAAAGCCATTTCATGGGCAGTACGTC.

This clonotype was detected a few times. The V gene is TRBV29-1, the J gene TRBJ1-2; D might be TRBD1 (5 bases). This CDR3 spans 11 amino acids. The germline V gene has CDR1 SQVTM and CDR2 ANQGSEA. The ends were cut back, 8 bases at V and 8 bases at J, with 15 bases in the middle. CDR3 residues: CSLAGLGGYTF. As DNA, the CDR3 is TGCAGCTTAGCGGGGCTGGGAGGCTACACCTTC.

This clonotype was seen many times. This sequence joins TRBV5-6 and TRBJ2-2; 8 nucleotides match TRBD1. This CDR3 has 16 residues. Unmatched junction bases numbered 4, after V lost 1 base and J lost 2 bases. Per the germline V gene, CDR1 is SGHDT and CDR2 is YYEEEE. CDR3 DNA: TGTGCCAGCAGCTTGTTGGCAGGGGGCAACACCGGGGAGCTGTTTTTT. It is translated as CASSLLAGGNTGELFF. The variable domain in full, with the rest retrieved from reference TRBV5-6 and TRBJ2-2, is DAGVTQSPTHLIKTRGQQVTLRCSPKSGHDTVSWYQQALGQGPQFIFQYYEEEERQRGNFPDRFSGHQFPNYSSELNVNALLLGDSALYLCASSLLAGGNTGELFFGEGSRLTVL.

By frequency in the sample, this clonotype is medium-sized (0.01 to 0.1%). CDR3 sequence: CAISESGTNYEQYF. The CDR3 DNA is TGTGCCATCAGTGAAAGTGGGACGAATTACGAGCAGTACTTC. V is TRBV10-3 and J is TRBJ2-7; D is possibly TRBD1 or TRBD2 (5 bases each). Between the trimmed V and J ends, which lost 3 bases and 4 bases, there was a span of 13 bases. The CDR3 loop spans 14 amino acids. Germline CDR1 and CDR2: ENHRY and SYGVKD.

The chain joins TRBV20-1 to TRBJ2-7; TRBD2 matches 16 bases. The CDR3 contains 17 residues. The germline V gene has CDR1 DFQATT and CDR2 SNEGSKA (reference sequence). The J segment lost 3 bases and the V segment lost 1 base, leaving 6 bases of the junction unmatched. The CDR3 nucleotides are TGCAGTGCTAGAGCCGGGACTAGCGGGGGGGCTTACTACGAGCAGTACTTC. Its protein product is CSARAGTSGGAYYEQYF.

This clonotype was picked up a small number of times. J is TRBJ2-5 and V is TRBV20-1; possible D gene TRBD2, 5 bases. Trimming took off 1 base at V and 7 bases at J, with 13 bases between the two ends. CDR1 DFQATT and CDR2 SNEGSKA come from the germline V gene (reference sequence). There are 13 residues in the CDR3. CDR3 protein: CSARGSGIGTQYF. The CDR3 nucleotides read TGCAGTGCTAGAGGGTCGGGGATAGGGACCCAGTACTTC.

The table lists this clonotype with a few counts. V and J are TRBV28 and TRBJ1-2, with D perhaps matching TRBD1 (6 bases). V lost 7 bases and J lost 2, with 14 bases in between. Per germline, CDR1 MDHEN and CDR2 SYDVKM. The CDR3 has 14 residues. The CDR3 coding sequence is TGTGCCAGCACCGACCGGGGGCCGAACTATGGCTACACCTTC. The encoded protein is CASTDRGPNYGYTF.

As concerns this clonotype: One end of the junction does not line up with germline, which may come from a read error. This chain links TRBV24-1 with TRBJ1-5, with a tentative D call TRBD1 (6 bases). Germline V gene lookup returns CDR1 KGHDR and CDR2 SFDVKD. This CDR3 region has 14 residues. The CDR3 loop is CAISRNRVNQPQHF. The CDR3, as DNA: TGTGCCATCAGTCGAAACAGGGTCAATCAGCCCCAGCATTTT.

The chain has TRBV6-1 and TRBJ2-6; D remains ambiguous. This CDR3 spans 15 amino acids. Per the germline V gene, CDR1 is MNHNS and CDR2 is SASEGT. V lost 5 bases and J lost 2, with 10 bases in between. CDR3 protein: CASSYSRPGANVLTF. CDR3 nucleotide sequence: TGTGCCAGCAGTTACTCGAGGCCTGGGGCCAACGTCCTGACTTTC.

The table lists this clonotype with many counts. CDR3 nucleotide sequence: TGTGCCAGCAGCCGCCCCGAGTTCGACCGCTACAATGAGCAGTTCTTC. This gives the protein CASSRPEFDRYNEQFF. This chain uses TRBV5-8 with TRBJ2-1, with D unresolved. The CDR3 length is 16 residues. Germline V CDR1 and CDR2: SGHTS, YDEGEE. V lost 4 bases to trimming and J lost 3 bases, with 17 bases between them.

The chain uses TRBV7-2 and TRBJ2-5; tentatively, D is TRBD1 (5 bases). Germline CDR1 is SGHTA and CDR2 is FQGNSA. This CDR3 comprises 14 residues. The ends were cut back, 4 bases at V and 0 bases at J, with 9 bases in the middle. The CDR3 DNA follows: TGTGCCAGCAGCTGGGGCGTCCACCAAGAGACCCAGTACTTC. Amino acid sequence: CASSWGVHQETQYF.

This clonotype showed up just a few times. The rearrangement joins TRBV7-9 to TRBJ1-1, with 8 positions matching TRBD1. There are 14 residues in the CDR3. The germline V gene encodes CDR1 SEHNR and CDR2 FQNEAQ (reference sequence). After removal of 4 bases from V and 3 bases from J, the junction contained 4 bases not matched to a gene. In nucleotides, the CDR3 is TGTGCCAGCAGCTCGGGACAGGAGTACACTGAAGCTTTCTTT. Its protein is CASSSGQEYTEAFF.

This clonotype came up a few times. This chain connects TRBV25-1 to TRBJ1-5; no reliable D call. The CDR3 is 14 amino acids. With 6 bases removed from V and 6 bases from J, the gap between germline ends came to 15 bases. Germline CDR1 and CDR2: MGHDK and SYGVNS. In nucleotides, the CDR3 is TGTGCCAGCAGCCAAGACCCATCTGGTCAGCCCCAGCATTTT. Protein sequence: CASSQDPSGQPQHF.

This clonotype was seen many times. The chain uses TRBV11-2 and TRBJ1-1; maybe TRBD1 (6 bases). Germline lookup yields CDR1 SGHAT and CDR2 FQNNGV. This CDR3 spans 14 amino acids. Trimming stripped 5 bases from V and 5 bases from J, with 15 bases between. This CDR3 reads CASSPLRGQTEAFF. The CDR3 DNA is TGTGCCAGCAGCCCTCTCCGGGGGCAGACTGAAGCTTTCTTT.

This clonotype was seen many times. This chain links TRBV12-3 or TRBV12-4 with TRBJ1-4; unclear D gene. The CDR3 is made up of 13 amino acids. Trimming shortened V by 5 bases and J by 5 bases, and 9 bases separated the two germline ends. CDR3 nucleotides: TGTGCCAGCAGTCAACTTAGCAATGAAAAACTGTTTTTT. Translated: CASSQLSNEKLFF.

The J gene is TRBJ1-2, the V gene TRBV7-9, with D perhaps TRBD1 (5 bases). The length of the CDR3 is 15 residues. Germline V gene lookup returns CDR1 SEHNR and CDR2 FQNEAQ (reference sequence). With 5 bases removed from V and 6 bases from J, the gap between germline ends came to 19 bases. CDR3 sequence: CASSQDPPRVNGYTF. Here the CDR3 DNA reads TGTGCCAGCAGCCAAGATCCTCCCAGGGTGAATGGCTACACCTTC.

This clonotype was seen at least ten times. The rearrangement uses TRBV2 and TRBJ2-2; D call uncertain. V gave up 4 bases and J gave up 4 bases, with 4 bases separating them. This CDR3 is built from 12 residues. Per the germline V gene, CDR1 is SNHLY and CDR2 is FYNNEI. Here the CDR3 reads CASSVATGELFF. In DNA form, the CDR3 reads TGTGCCAGCAGTGTGGCCACCGGGGAGCTGTTTTTT. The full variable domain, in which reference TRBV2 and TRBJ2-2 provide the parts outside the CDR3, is EPEVTQTPSHQVTQMGQEVILRCVPISNHLYFYWYRQILGQKVEFLVSFYNNEISEKSEIFDDQFSVERPDGSNFTLKIRSTKLEDSAMYFCASSVATGELFFGEGSRLTVL.